These 2 T cell receptor beta chains were all obtained from the same sample, sequenced in a study of CD8+ T cells in alopecia areata. It was cDNA, reverse transcribed from extracted RNA, that served as the sequencing template. Here immunoSEQ multiplex PCR was the method, and the copy in TCRdb shows in-frame clones only, minus some. The sample lists 150,000 to 200,000 clones; 51% were seen once. Specified treatment: oral pan-JAK inhibitor, 5-10 mg twice daily. This material consisted of CD8+ T cells sorted from blood, taken at week 52, from a patient treated with tofacitinib. The receptor set was obtained from a human donor with alopecia areata.

The gene calls are TRBV13 and TRBJ1-6; TRBD1 is a possible D gene (5 bases). Germline CDR1 and CDR2: PRHDT and FYEKMQ (reference sequence). Trimming cost V 0 bases and J 2 bases, with 8 bases left between them. CDR3 length equals 16 residues. For the CDR3, the DNA is TGTGCCAGCAGCTTAGGGCTAGGGGCCTATAATTCACCCCTCCACTTT. Translating gives CASSLGLGAYNSPLHF. The variable domain in full, with the rest retrieved from reference TRBV13 and TRBJ1-6, is AAGVIQSPRHLIKEKRETATLKCYPIPRHDTVYWYQQGPGQDPQFLISFYEKMQSDKGSIPDRFSAQQFSDYHSELNMSSLELGDSALYFCASSLGLGAYNSPLHFGNGTRLTVT.

This chain uses TRBV4-1 with TRBJ1-6; D gene unclear. The germline V and J ends were trimmed by 2 bases and 8 bases, with 7 bases remaining between them. Germline values: CDR1 MGHRA, CDR2 YSYEKL. The CDR3 sequence is 13 residues long. The CDR3 protein is CASSQWVDSPLHF. The CDR3 nucleotides are TGCGCCAGCAGCCAATGGGTGGATTCACCCCTCCACTTT.